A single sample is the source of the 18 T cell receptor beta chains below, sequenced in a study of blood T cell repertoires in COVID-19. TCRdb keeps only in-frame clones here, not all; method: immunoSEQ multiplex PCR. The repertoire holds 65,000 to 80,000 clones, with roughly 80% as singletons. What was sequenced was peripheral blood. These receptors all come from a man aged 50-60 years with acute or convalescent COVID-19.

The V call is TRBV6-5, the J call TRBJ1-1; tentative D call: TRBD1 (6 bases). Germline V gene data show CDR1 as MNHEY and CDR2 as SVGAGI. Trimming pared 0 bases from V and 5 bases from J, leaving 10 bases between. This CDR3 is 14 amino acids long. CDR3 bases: TGTGCCAGCAGTTACTCGTCAGGGGTAACTGAAGCTTTCTTT. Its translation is CASSYSSGVTEAFF.

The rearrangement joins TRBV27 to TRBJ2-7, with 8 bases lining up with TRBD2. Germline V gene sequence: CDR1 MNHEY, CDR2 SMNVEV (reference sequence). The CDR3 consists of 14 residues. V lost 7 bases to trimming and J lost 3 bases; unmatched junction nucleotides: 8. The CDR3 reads CASMVGRGSYEQYF. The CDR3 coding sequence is TGTGCCAGCATGGTCGGGAGGGGGAGCTACGAGCAGTACTTC.

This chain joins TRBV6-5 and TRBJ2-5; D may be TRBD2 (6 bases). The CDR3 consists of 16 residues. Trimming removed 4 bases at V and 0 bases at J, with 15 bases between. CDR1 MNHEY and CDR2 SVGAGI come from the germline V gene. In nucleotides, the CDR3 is TGTGCCAGCAGTTCCCACCGGGCGGGGTACCAAGAGACCCAGTACTTC. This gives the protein CASSSHRAGYQETQYF.

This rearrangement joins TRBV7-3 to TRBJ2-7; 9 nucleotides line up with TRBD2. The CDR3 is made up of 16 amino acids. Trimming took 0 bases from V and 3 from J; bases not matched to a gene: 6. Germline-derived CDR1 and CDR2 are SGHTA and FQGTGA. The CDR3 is CASSLTSGGSGYEQYF. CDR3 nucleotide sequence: TGTGCCAGCAGCTTAACAAGCGGGGGGAGCGGCTACGAGCAGTACTTC.

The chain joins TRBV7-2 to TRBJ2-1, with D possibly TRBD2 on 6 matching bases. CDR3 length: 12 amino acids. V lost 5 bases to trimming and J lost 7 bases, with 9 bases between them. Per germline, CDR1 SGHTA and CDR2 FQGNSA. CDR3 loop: CASSRDWNEQFF. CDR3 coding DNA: TGTGCCAGCAGCAGGGACTGGAATGAGCAGTTCTTC.

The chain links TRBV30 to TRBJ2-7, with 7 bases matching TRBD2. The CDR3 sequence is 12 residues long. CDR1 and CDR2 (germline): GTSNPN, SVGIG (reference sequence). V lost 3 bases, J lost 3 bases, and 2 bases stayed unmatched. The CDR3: CAWRRGFYEQYF. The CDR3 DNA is TGTGCCTGGAGGCGGGGGTTCTACGAGCAGTACTTC.

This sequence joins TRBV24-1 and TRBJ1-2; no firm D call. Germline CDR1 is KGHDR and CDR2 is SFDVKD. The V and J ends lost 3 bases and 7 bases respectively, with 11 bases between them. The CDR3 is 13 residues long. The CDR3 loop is CATSDTRGSGYTF. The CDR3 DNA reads TGTGCCACCAGTGATACCCGGGGTAGTGGCTACACCTTC.

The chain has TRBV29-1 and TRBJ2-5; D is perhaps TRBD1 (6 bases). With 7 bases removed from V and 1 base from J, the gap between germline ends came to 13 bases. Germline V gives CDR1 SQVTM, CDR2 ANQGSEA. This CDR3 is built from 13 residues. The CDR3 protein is CSGGRGSQETQYF. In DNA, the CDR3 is TGCAGCGGTGGTAGGGGGTCCCAAGAGACCCAGTACTTC.

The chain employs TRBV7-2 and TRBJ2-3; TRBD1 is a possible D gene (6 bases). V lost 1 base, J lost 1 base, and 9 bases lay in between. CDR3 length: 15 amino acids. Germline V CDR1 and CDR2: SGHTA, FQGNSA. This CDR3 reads CASSLVSGGTDTQYF. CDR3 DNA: TGTGCCAGCAGCTTAGTTTCAGGGGGCACAGATACGCAGTATTTT.

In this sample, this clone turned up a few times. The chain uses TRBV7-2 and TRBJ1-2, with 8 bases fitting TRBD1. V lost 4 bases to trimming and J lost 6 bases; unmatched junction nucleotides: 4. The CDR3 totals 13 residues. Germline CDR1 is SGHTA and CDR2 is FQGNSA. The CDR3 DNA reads TGTGCCAGCAGCTCAACAGGGGGTAATGGCTACACCTTC. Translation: CASSSTGGNGYTF.

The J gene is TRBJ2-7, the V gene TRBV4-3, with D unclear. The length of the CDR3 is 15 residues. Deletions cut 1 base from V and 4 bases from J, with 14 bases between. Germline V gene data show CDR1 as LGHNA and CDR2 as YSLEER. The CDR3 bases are TGCGCCAGCAGCCAAGGATTTCGCGGAGAGTACGAGCAGTACTTC. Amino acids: CASSQGFRGEYEQYF.

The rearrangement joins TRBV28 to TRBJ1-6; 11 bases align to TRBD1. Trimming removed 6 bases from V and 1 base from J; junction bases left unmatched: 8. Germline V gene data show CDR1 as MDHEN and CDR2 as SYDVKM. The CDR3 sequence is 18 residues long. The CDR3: CASSLGQGAWSYNSPLHF. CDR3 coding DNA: TGTGCCAGCAGCCTAGGACAGGGGGCTTGGTCCTATAATTCACCCCTCCACTTT.

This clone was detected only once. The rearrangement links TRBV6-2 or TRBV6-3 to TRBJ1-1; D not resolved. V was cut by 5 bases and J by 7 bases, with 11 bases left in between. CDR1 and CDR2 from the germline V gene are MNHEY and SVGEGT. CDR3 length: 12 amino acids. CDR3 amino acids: CASSRSYFEAFF. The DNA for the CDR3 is TGTGCCAGCAGTCGGAGCTATTTTGAAGCTTTCTTT.

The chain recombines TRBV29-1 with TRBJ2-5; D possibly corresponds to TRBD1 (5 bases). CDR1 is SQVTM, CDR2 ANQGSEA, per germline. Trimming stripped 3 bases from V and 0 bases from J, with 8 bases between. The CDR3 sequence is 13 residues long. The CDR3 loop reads CSVEAGYQETQYF. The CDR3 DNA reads TGCAGCGTTGAGGCAGGGTACCAAGAGACCCAGTACTTC.

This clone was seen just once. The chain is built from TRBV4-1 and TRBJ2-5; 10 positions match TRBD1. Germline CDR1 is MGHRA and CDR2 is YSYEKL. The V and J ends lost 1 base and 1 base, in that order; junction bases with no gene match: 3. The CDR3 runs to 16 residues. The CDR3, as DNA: TGCGCCAGCAGCCAAGGGACAGGGGGGGCCCAAGAGACCCAGTACTTC. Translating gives CASSQGTGGAQETQYF.

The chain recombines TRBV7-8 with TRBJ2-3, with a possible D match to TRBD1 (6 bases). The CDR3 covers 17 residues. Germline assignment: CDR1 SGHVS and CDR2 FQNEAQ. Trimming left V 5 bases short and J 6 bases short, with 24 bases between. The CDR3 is CASSVSRDTRPADTQYF. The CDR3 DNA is TGTGCCAGCAGCGTAAGCCGGGACACGAGGCCGGCCGATACGCAGTATTTT. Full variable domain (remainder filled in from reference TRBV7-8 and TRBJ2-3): GAGVSQSPRYKVAKRGQDVALRCDPISGHVSLFWYQQALGQGPEFLTYFQNEAQLDKSGLPSDRFFAERPEGSVSTLKIQRTQQEDSAVYLCASSVSRDTRPADTQYFGPGTRLTVL.

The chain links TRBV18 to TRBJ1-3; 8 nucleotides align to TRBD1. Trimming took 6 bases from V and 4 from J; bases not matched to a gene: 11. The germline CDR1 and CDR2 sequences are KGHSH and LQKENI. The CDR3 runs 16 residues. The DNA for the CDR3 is TGTGCCAGCTCCCTCAGGACAGGGCCCTCCGGAAACACCATATATTTT. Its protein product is CASSLRTGPSGNTIYF.

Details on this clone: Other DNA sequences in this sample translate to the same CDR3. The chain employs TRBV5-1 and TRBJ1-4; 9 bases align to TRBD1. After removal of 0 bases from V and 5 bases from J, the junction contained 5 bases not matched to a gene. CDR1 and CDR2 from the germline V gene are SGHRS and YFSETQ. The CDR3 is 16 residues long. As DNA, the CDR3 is TGCGCCAGCAGCTTGGGGAACAGGGGGCCAAATGAAAAACTGTTTTTT. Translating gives CASSLGNRGPNEKLFF. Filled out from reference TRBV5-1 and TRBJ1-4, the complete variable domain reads KAGVTQTPRYLIKTRGQQVTLSCSPISGHRSVSWYQQTPGQGLQFLFEYFSETQRNKGNFPGRFSGRQFSNSRSEMNVSTLELGDSALYLCASSLGNRGPNEKLFFGSGTQLSVL.